A selection of T cell receptor beta chains follows, all from one sample in a study of blood T cell repertoires in COVID-19. Profiled with immunoSEQ multiplex PCR; TCRdb holds only in-frame clones, not every one. The table has about 75,000 clones, approximately 85% seen once; the top ten hold roughly 45%. Sequencing was performed on peripheral blood. The receptors here all came from a human donor in a cohort sampled during active COVID-19. Each CDR3 is given without its conserved first and last residue. D genes are given only for firm matches. Clone size is shown for a subset of rows, as once, few, many or a class of expanded clone.

ASSQDVRGTQY,.,.,TRBJ2-3,TRBV3-1/TRBV3-2
ASSALQGTTDTQY,TRBD1,.,TRBJ2-3,TRBV9
ASSQGLATYLETQY,.,.,TRBJ2-5,TRBV4-3
ASSLALGSGYYSPLH,.,once,TRBJ1-6,TRBV5-1
ASSLNRGMTEAF,TRBD1,few,TRBJ1-1,TRBV27
ASSPPSSVDTQY,.,.,TRBJ2-3,TRBV3-1/TRBV3-2
ASSPPSRGSETQY,.,.,TRBJ2-5,TRBV18
ASSLGQSTDTQY,.,.,TRBJ2-3,TRBV5-1
ASSYRDTSSYNSPLH,.,.,TRBJ1-6,TRBV11-3
ASSQGRGGEQY,.,.,TRBJ2-7,TRBV4-3
ASSYSTGPPEAF,TRBD1,few,TRBJ1-1,TRBV6-6
AIRDSSNYGYT,.,.,TRBJ1-2,TRBV10-3
ASRAGGPGNTIY,TRBD1,.,TRBJ1-3,TRBV27
ASSLGTENTEAF,.,.,TRBJ1-1,TRBV7-9
ASSSQGGVEQPQH,.,once,TRBJ1-5,TRBV19
ASSLEGDGYT,.,.,TRBJ1-2,TRBV7-9
ASSLAGFGDNEQF,.,.,TRBJ2-1,TRBV7-3
ASSPTGDEQF,.,.,TRBJ2-1,TRBV6-6
ASSLTQLTSGVSSNEQF,TRBD2,.,TRBJ2-1,TRBV11-3
ASSPDSRRAEAF,.,.,TRBJ1-1,TRBV18
ASSTRDRVSPYEQY,TRBD1,.,TRBJ2-7,TRBV19
ASSGWSSGTSSEQY,TRBD2,.,TRBJ2-7,TRBV27
ASTRGIGTEAF,.,.,TRBJ1-1,TRBV25-1
ASSGTAGNTIY,TRBD1,.,TRBJ1-3,TRBV27
ASSSRQGGNTEAF,TRBD1,.,TRBJ1-1,TRBV7-9
ASSPGQLAYEQY,.,.,TRBJ2-7,TRBV19
ASSLDLYGELF,.,.,TRBJ2-2,TRBV11-3
ASGTGHEITDTQY,.,.,TRBJ2-3,TRBV3-1/TRBV3-2
ASSLSGAKNIQY,.,.,TRBJ2-4,TRBV28
ASSQDGPISNEKLF,.,.,TRBJ1-4,TRBV3-1/TRBV3-2
ASAPSGGETQY,TRBD2,.,TRBJ2-5,TRBV2
ASSEMGYYEQY,.,.,TRBJ2-7,TRBV6-1
ASSSTGFTGELF,.,.,TRBJ2-2,TRBV5-6